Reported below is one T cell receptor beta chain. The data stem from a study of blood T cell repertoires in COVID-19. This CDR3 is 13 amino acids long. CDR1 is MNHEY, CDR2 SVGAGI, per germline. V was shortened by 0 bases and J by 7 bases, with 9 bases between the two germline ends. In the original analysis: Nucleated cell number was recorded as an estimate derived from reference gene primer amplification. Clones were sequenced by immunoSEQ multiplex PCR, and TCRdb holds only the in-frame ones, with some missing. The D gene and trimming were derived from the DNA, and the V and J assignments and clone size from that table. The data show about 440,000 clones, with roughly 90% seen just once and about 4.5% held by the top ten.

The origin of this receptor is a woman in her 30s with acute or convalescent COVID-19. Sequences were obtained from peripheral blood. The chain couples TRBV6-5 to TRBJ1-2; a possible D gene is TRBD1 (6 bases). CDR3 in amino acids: CASSYSGASGYTF. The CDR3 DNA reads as TGTGCCAGCAGTTACTCGGGGGCGTCTGGCTACACCTTC.